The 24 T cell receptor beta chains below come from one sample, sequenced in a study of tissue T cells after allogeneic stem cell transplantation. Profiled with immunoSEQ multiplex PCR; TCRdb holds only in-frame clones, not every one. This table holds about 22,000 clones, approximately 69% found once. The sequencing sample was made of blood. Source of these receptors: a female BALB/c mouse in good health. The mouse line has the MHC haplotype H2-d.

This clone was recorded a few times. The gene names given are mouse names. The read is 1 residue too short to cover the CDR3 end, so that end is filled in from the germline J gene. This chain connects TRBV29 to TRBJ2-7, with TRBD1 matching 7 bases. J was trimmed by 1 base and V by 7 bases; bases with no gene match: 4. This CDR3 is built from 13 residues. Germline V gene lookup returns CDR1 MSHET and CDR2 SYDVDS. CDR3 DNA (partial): TGTGCTAGCAACAGGGGAAGGTCCTATGAACAGTAC. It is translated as CASNRGRSYEQY. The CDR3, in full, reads CASNRGRSYEQYF.

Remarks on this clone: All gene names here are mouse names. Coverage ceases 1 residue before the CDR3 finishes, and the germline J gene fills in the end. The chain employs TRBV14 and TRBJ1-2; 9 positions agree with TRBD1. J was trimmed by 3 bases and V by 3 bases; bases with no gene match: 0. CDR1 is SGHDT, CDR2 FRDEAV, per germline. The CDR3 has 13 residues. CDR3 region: CASSWTGDSDYTF. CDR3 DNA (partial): TGTGCCAGCAGTTGGACAGGGGACTCCGACTACACC.

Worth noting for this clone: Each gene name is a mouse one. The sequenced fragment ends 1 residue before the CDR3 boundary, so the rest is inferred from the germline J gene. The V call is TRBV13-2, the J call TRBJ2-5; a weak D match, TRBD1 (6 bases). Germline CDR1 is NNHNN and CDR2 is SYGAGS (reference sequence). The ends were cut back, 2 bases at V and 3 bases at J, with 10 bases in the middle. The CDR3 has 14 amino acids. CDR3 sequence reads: CASGEPGQQDTQYF. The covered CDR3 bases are TGTGCCAGCGGTGAGCCGGGACAACAAGACACCCAGTAC.

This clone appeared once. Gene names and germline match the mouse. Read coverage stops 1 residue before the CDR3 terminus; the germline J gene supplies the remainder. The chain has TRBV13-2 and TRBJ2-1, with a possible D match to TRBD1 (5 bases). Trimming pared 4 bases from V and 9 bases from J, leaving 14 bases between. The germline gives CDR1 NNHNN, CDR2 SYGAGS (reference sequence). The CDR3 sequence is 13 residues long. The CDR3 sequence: CASGSLTENEQFF. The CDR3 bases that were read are TGTGCCAGCGGTTCCCTGACAGAAAATGAGCAGTTC.

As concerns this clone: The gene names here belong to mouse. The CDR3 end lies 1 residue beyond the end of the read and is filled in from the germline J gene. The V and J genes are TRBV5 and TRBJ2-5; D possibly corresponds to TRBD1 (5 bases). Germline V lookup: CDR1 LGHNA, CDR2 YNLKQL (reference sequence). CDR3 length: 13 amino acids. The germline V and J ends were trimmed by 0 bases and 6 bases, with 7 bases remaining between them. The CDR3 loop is CASSQDRADTQYF. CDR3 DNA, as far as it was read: TGTGCCAGCAGCCAAGACAGGGCGGACACCCAGTAC.

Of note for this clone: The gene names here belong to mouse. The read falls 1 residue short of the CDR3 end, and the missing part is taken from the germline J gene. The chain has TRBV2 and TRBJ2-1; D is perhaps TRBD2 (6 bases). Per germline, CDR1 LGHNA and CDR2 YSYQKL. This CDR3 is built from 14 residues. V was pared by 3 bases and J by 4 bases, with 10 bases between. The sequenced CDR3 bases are TGTGCCAGCAGCCAGGGACTTCCTTATGCTGAGCAGTTC. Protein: CASSQGLPYAEQF. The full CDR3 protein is CASSQGLPYAEQFF.

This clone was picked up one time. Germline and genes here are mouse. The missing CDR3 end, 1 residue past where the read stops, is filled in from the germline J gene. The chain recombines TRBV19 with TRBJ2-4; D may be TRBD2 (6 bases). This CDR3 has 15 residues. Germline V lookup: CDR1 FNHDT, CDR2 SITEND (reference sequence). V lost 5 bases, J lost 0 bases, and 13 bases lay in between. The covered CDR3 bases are TGTGCCAGCAGCTGGGGAGGATCTAGTCAAAACACCTTGTAC. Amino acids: CASSWGGSSQNTLY. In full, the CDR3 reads CASSWGGSSQNTLYF.

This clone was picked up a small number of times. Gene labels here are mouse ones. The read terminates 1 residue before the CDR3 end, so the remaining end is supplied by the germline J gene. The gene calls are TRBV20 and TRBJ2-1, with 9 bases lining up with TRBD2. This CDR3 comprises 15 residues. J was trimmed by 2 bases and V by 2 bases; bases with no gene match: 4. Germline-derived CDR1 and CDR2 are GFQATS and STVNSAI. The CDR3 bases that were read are TGTGGTGCTAGGAGGCTGGGGGGGGACTATGCTGAGCAGTTC. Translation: CGARRLGGDYAEQF. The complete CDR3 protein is CGARRLGGDYAEQFF.

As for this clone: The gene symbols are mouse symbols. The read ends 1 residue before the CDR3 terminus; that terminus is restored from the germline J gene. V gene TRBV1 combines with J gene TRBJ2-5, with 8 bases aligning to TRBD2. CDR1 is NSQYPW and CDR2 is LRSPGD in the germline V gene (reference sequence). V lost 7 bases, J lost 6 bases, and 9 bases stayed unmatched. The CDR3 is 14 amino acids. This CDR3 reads CTCTPRGGLDTQYF. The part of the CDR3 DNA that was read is TGCACCTGCACTCCTCGGGGGGGGCTGGACACCCAGTAC.

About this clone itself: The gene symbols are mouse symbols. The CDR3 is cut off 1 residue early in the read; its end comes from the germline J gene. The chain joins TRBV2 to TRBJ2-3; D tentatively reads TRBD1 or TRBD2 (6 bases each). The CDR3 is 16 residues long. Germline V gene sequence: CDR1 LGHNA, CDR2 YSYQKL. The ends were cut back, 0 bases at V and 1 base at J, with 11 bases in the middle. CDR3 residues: CASSQDRGRGAETLYF. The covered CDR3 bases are TGTGCCAGCAGCCAAGACCGGGGGCGGGGTGCAGAAACGCTGTAT.

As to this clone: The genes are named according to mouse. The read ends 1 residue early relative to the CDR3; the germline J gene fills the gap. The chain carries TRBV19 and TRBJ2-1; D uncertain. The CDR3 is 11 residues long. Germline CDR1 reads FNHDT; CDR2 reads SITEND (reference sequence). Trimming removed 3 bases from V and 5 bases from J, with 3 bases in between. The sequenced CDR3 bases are TGTGCCAGCAGTAAGGATGCTGAGCAGTTC. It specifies CASSKDAEQF. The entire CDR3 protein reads CASSKDAEQFF.

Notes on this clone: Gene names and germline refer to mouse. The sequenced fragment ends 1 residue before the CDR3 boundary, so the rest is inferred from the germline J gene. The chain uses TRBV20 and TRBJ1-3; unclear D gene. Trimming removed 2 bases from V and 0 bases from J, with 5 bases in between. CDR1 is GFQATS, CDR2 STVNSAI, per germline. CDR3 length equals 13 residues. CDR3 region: CGARTSSGNTLYF. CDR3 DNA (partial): TGTGGTGCTAGGACCAGTTCTGGAAATACGCTCTAT. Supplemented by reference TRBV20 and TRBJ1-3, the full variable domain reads GALVYQYPRRTICKSGTSMRMECQAVGFQATSVAWYRQSPQKTFELIALSTVNSAIKYEQNFTQEKFPISHPNLSFSSMTVLNAYLEDRGLYLCGARTSSGNTLYFGEGSRLIVV.

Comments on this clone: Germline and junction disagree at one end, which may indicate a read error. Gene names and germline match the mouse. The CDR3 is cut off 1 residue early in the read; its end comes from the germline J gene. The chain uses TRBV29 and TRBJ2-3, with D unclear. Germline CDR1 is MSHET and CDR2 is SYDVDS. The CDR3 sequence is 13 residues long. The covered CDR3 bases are TGTGCTAGCAGCTTATCTAGTGCAGAAACGCTGTAT. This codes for CASSLSSAETLY. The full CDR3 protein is CASSLSSAETLYF. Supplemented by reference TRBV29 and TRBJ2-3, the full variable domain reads DMKVTQMPRYLIKRMGENVLLECGQDMSHETMYWYRQDPGLGLQLIYISYDVDSNSEGDIPKGYRVSRKKREHFSLILDSAKTNQTSVYFCASSLSSAETLYFGSGTRLTVL.

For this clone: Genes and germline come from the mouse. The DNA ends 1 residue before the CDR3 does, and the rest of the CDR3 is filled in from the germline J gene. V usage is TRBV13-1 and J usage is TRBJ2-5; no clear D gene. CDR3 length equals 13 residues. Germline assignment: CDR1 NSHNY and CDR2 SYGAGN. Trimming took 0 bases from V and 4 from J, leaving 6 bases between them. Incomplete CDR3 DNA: TGTGCCAGCAGTGATGCGACAAAAGACACCCAGTAC. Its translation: CASSDATKDTQY. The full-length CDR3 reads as CASSDATKDTQYF.

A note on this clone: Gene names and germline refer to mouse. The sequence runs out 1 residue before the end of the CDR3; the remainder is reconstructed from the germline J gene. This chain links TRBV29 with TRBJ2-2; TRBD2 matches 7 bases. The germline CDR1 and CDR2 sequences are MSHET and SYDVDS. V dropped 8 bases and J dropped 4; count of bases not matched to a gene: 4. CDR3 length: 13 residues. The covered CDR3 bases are TGTGCTAGCTGGGGGGTTGTCACCGGGCAGCTCTAC. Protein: CASWGVVTGQLY. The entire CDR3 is CASWGVVTGQLYF.

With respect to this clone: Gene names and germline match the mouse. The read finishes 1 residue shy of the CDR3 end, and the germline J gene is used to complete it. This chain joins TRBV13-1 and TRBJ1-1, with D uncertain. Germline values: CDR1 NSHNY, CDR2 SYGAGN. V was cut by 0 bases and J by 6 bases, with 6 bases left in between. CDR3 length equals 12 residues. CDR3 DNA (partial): TGTGCCAGCAGTGATGCTGGGGCAGAAGTCTTC. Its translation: CASSDAGAEVF. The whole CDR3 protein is CASSDAGAEVFF.

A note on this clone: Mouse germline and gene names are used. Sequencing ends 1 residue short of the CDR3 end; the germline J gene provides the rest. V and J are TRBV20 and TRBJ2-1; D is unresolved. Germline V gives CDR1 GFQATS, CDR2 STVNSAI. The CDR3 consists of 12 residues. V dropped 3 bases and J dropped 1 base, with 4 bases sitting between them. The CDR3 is CGARQNYAEQFF. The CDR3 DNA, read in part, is TGTGGTGCTAGACAGAACTATGCTGAGCAGTTC.

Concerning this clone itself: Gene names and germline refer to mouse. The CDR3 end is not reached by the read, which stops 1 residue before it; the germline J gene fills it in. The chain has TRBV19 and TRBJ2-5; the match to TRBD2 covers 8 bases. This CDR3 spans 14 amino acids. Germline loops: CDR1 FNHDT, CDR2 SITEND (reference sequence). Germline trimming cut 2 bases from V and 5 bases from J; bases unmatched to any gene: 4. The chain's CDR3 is CASSMGGAGDTQYF. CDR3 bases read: TGTGCCAGCAGTATGGGGGGGGCGGGAGACACCCAGTAC.

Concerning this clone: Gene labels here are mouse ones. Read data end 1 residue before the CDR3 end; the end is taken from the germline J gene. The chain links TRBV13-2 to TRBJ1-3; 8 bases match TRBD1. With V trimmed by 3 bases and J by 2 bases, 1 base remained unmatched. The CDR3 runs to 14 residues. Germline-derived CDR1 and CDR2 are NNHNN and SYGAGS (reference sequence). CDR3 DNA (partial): TGTGCCAGCGGTGCGGACAGGGCTGGAAATACGCTCTAT. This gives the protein CASGADRAGNTLY. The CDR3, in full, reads CASGADRAGNTLYF.

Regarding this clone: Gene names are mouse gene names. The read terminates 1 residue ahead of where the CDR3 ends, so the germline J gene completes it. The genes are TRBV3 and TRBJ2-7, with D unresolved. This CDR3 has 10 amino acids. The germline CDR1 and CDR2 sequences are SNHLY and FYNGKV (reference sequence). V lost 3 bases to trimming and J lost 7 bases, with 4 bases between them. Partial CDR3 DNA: TGTGCCAGCAGCTTTGGCGAACAGTAC. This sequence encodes CASSFGEQY. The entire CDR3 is CASSFGEQYF.

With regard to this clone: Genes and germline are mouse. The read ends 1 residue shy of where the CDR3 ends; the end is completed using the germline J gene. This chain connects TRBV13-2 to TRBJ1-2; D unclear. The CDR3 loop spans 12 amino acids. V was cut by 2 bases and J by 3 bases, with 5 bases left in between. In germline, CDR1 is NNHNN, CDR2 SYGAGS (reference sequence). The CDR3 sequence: CASGEGHSDYTF. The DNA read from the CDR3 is TGTGCCAGCGGTGAAGGGCACTCCGACTACACC.

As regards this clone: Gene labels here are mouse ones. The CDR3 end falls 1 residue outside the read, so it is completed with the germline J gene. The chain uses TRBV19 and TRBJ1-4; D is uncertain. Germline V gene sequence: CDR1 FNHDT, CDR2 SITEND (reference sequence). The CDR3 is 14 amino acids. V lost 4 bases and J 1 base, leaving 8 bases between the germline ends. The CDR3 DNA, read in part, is TGTGCCAGCAGTCGGGATTATTCCAACGAAAGATTATTT. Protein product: CASSRDYSNERLF. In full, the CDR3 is CASSRDYSNERLFF.

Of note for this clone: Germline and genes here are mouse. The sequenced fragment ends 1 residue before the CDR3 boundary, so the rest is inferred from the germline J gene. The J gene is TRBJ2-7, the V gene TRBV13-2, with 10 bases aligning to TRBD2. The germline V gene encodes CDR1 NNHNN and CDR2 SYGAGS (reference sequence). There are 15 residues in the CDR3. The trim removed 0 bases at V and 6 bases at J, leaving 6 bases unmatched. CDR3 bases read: TGTGCCAGCGGTGATGCTCTGGGGGGGCGCGGTGAACAGTAC. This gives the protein CASGDALGGRGEQY. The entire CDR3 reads CASGDALGGRGEQYF.

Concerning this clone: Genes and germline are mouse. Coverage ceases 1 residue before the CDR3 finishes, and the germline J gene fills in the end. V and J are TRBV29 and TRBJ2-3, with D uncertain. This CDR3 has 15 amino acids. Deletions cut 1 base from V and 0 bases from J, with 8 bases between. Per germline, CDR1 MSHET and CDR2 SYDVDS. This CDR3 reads CASSLFGSSAETLYF. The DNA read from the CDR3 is TGTGCTAGCAGTTTATTTGGGTCTAGTGCAGAAACGCTGTAT.